This T cell receptor (beta chain) is from a study of T cell responses to AZD1222 COVID-19 vaccine (dated by TCRdb to the early 2020s). A note on the overall study: Because spike-specific TCR depth and breadth did not differ between the two schedules, AZD1222 recipients who got a second dose at roughly 4 weeks were pooled with those who got a second dose at roughly 12 weeks. TCR sequencing was performed for 230 to 250 trial participants, of whom 200 to 220 were given two doses of AZD1222 and about 25 were given two doses of MenACWY control vaccine. Trial participants were enrolled by age into 18-55, 56-69 and 70-plus year subgroups, with roughly 160, 29 and 62 TCR-sequenced participants respectively. The paper as a whole reports these results and caveats: A significant rise in spike-specific TCR breadth and depth was observed after two AZD1222 doses relative to day 0 and relative to MenACWY recipients. Nearly half of unique spike-specific TCRs reportedly recognized epitopes outside regions mutated in the B.1.351 and B.1.1.7 variants. Only five to seven AZD1222 recipients were SARS-CoV-2 seropositive at baseline, limiting conclusions about previously exposed vaccinees. Participants were mostly white British and included more females than males, and it was suggested by the authors that clonal diversity may have been underestimated. The whole spike protein was spanned by vaccine-associated CD4 TCRs, and dominant responses were seen in regions 160-218 and 743-854. The 56-69-year group was small, and its depth increase did not reach significance, likely because of low power. Because no day 14 peak-response samples were available, the repertoires could be characterized only after the peak T cell response.

The time point label on this specimen signifies: baseline before first vaccination. Vaccinee samples were obtained from the UK trials COV001 and COV002, which included a single-blind randomized controlled phase 2/3 trial of AZD1222 (ChAdOx1 nCoV-19) in healthy adults. For TCRbeta chain sequencing, PBMC samples from trial participants were taken at day 0 and at day 28 after the second dose. A note on this clone: The specificity of this receptor is unknown. No base-level quality is on record; no much larger clone is a single base apart.

The CDR3 regions of human TCRbeta chains were analyzed by immunosequencing. The source study handled its data this way. TCRs in the repertoires were compared against a reference library of SARS-CoV-2-specific TCRs that had been generated with the MIRA antigen-specificity platform. Breadth was defined as the fraction of unique TCRs that were SARS-CoV-2-associated. Depth was defined as the fraction of total T cells that were SARS-CoV-2-associated. Using the MIRA data, every spike-specific TCR was mapped to the spike region that the TCR reacted to and assigned to either a CD4 or a CD8 class. Log10-transformed breadth and depth values were compared by one-way ANOVA with Sidak's multiple comparisons tests. As stored in TCRdb, this immuneACCESS dataset retains in-frame rearrangements with V and J assigned. A fraction of the clones does not appear; measured against another copy, unresolved V genes explain less than half of the discrepancy, and the remainder lacks a known reason. V and J calls and clone size are as listed in that table; D and trimming were resolved from the DNA. This sample is represented by 160,000 or so clones; 90% of them were singletons. 1.8% of the sample is in the top ten clones.

In the germline V gene, CDR1 corresponds to SGHTA and CDR2 to FQGNSA. Trimming removed 5 bases from V and 6 bases from J, leaving 17 bases between the germline ends. Taken from cysteine to phenylalanine, the CDR3 has 15 residues. Solely the CDR3 DNA is kept, with 45 bases framed from the first base. Specimen: peripheral blood, collected on day 0 of AZD1222 vaccination. The clonotype was recovered from an adult in good health. Recombination connected TRBV7-2 to TRBJ2-1; the D region may be TRBD1 or TRBD2, each matching 5 bases equally. The DNA sequence reads TGTGCCAGCAGCCCCTCTGGGGGATCAGGCAATGAGCAGTTCTTC. This codes for CASSPSGGSGNEQFF.